Following are 10 T cell receptor beta chains from one sample sequenced in a study of blood T cell repertoires in COVID-19. Produced via immunoSEQ multiplex PCR; TCRdb's table is partial and in-frame only. In the table there are about 180,000 clones, 70% to 85% of which are singletons. The material sequenced was peripheral blood. Receptor source: a man older than 75 with COVID-19, enrolled during active disease.

This rearrangement joins TRBV5-5 to TRBJ2-1; maybe TRBD2 (5 bases). CDR1 SGHKS and CDR2 YYEKEE come from the germline V gene (reference sequence). CDR3 length: 17 amino acids. Trimming stripped 1 base from V and 0 bases from J, with 14 bases between. CDR3 coding DNA: TGTGCCAGCAGCTTGACAGAGGGCGAAAGCTCCTACAATGAGCAGTTCTTC. It yields the protein CASSLTEGESSYNEQFF. Drawing the rest from reference TRBV5-5 and TRBJ2-1, the complete variable domain is DAGVTQSPTHLIKTRGQQVTLRCSPISGHKSVSWYQQVLGQGPQFIFQYYEKEERGRGNFPDRFSARQFPNYSSELNVNALLLGDSALYLCASSLTEGESSYNEQFFGPGTRLTVL.

The V call is TRBV19, the J call TRBJ1-1, with D perhaps TRBD1 (5 bases). V lost 7 bases, J lost 4 bases, and 16 bases lay in between. This CDR3 contains 14 residues. Germline lookup yields CDR1 LNHDA and CDR2 SQIVND (reference sequence). The CDR3 sequence is CASTRGRGTTEAFF. In DNA form, the CDR3 reads TGTGCCAGTACCCGGGGTCGGGGGACCACTGAAGCTTTCTTT.

A single count supports this clone. The V and J genes are TRBV5-8 and TRBJ2-3, with TRBD1 matching 9 bases. The trim removed 5 bases at V and 6 bases at J, leaving 7 bases unmatched. Per the germline V gene, CDR1 is SGHTS and CDR2 is YDEGEE. The CDR3 consists of 14 residues. Written as DNA, the CDR3 is TGTGCCAGCAGTAGGGGACAGGGAGTGGATACGCAGTATTTT. Protein product: CASSRGQGVDTQYF.

This clone occurred once. J is TRBJ1-5 and V is TRBV11-2; TRBD1 matches at 7 bases. The length of the CDR3 is 15 residues. The trim removed 5 bases at V and 5 bases at J, leaving 9 bases unmatched. In germline, CDR1 is SGHAT, CDR2 FQNNGV. In DNA, the CDR3 is TGTGCCAGCAGCCCCCTTGGAGGGGGCGATCAGCCCCAGCATTTT. Its translation is CASSPLGGGDQPQHF.

The chain employs TRBV7-2 and TRBJ1-2, with D uncertain. V was trimmed by 5 bases and J by 5 bases, leaving 15 bases between them. This CDR3 region has 14 residues. CDR1 SGHTA and CDR2 FQGNSA come from the germline V gene. Here the CDR3 DNA reads TGTGCCAGCAGCGGTGGAGTTGGAGGGTATGGCTACACCTTC. Translated, it gives CASSGGVGGYGYTF.

V gene TRBV9 combines with J gene TRBJ2-3; D possibly corresponds to TRBD2 (6 bases). V dropped 4 bases and J dropped 2 bases, with 11 bases sitting between them. This CDR3 is built from 14 residues. Germline V CDR1 and CDR2: SGDLS, YYNGEE. CDR3 loop: CASSLGRNTDTQYF. The CDR3 DNA sequence: TGTGCCAGCAGCCTGGGGAGGAACACAGATACGCAGTATTTT. The full variable domain, with the rest looked up from reference TRBV9 and TRBJ2-3, is DSGVTQTPKHLITATGQRVTLRCSPRSGDLSVYWYQQSLDQGLQFLIQYYNGEERAKGNILERFSAQQFPDLHSELNLSSLELGDSALYFCASSLGRNTDTQYFGPGTRLTVL.

The V gene is TRBV11-1, the J gene TRBJ1-4; 9 bases map to TRBD1. This CDR3 spans 15 amino acids. CDR1 is SGHAT, CDR2 FQDESV, per germline (reference sequence). The junction had 2 bases not matched to a gene; V was cut back by 5 bases and J by 1 base. The DNA of the CDR3 is TGTGCCAGCAGCCGACAGGGGGGAACTAATGAAAAACTGTTTTTT. It codes for CASSRQGGTNEKLFF.

The chain combines TRBV7-9 with TRBJ1-2; TRBD1 matches at 10 bases. Germline CDR1 and CDR2: SEHNR and FQNEAQ (reference sequence). V lost 5 bases and J lost 4; bases outside the gene matches: 7. This CDR3 spans 15 amino acids. This CDR3 is CASSVDRGRVYGYTF. In DNA, the CDR3 is TGTGCCAGCAGCGTTGACAGGGGGCGCGTCTATGGCTACACCTTC.

Comments on this clone: This same CDR3 is encoded by further DNA sequences in the sample. The chain combines TRBV5-1 with TRBJ1-1; TRBD1 matches at 8 bases. This CDR3 is 14 amino acids long. V lost 1 base to trimming and J lost 4 bases; unmatched junction nucleotides: 3. Germline loops: CDR1 SGHRS, CDR2 YFSETQ. The DNA of the CDR3 is TGCGCCAGCAGCTTGCAGGGGGCAGTCACTGAAGCTTTCTTT. Translation gives CASSLQGAVTEAFF.

The chain joins TRBV5-1 to TRBJ2-2, with a possible D match to TRBD2 (5 bases). The CDR3 has 15 residues. V shed 1 base and J shed 2 bases, with 9 bases lying between them. Germline CDR1 is SGHRS and CDR2 is YFSETQ. The CDR3 protein is CASSLRGSNTGELFF. In DNA, the CDR3 is TGCGCCAGCAGCTTGAGAGGGTCCAACACCGGGGAGCTGTTTTTT.